Presented here are 6 T cell receptor beta chains from one specimen sequenced in a study of human T cells and chemical hapten exposure. The time point was: pre-sensitization, week 0. Treatment specified: therapeutic diphenylcyclopropenone sensitization with weekly scalp DPC. A single record per CDR3 protein comes from TCRdb applying MiXCR to the RACE reads. This table has about 59,000 distinct CDR3 sequences, approximately 10% appearing once. This material consisted of whole blood, taken in connection with sensitization to the hapten diphenylcyclopropenone (DPC). These receptor sequences come from a woman aged 40 to 49 with alopecia areata. Some clones in this sample may be carry-over from other donors' samples.

Ten or more counts support this clonotype. V gene TRBV27 combines with J gene TRBJ2-1, with D tentatively TRBD2 (6 bases). Trimming shortened V by 10 bases and J by 4 bases, and 17 bases separated the two germline ends. The CDR3 extends over 14 amino acids. Germline values: CDR1 MNHEY, CDR2 SMNVEV (reference sequence). CDR3 in amino acids: CAISRGISYNEQFF. The CDR3 nucleotides are TGTGCCATTTCTCGGGGGATATCTTACAATGAGCAGTTCTTC.

The chain is built from TRBV19 and TRBJ1-3, with D unclear. The length of the CDR3 is 12 residues. Germline lookup yields CDR1 LNHDA and CDR2 SQIVND (reference sequence). Trimming took 9 bases from V and 0 from J, leaving 6 bases between them. CDR3 in amino acids: CASGSSGNTIYF. The CDR3 DNA reads TGTGCCAGCGGGAGCTCTGGAAACACCATATATTTT.

The chain uses TRBV29-1 and TRBJ2-7; 10 nucleotides align to TRBD2. Germline-derived CDR1 and CDR2 are SQVTM and ANQGSEA. Trimming at V came to 3 bases and at J to 1 base, leaving 3 bases not matched to a gene. CDR3 length: 14 residues. Written as DNA, the CDR3 is TGCAGCGTTGATTCAGCGGGAGGGTCCTACGAGCAGTACTTC. Translating it yields CSVDSAGGSYEQYF.

In this sample, this clonotype turned up a few times. V is TRBV5-1 and J is TRBJ1-1, with 12 bases matching TRBD1. CDR1 is SGHRS, CDR2 YFSETQ, per germline. The J segment lost 2 bases and the V segment lost 4 bases, leaving 3 bases of the junction unmatched. The CDR3 is made up of 15 amino acids. CDR3: CASSRGTGGNTEAFF. The CDR3 nucleotides are TGCGCCAGCAGCCGGGGGACAGGGGGCAACACTGAAGCTTTCTTT.

The table lists this clonotype with many counts. The J gene is TRBJ1-2, the V gene TRBV9; 10 bases agree with TRBD1. Germline values: CDR1 SGDLS, CDR2 YYNGEE. The CDR3 has 16 residues. V was clipped by 0 bases and J by 6 bases; unmatched bases: 8. The CDR3 coding sequence is TGTGCCAGCAGCGTAGTGGCCCGGACAGGGGGGCATGGCTACACCTTC. Its translation: CASSVVARTGGHGYTF. Full variable domain (remainder filled in from reference TRBV9 and TRBJ1-2): DSGVTQTPKHLITATGQRVTLRCSPRSGDLSVYWYQQSLDQGLQFLIQYYNGEERAKGNILERFSAQQFPDLHSELNLSSLELGDSALYFCASSVVARTGGHGYTFGSGTRLTVV.

This clonotype was observed many times. The CDR3 nucleotides are TGTGCCAGCAGCCAAGATCTCGCTAGTGTGGTCAATGAGCAGTTCTTC. This translates into CASSQDLASVVNEQFF. The V and J genes are TRBV3-2 and TRBJ2-1; TRBD2 was called by the table and not checked on the DNA. TRBV3-2 is a known pseudogene. CDR3 length equals 16 residues.